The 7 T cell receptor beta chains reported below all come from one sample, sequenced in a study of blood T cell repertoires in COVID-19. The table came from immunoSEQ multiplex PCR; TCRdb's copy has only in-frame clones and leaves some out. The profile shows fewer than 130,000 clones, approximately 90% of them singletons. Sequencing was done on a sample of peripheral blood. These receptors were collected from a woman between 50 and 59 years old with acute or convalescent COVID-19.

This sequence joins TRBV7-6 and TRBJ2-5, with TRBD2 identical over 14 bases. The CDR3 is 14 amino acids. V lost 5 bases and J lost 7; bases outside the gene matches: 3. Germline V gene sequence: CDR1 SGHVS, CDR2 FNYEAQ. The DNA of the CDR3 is TGTGCCAGCAGCCAGACTAGCGGGGGGGGGACCCAGTACTTC. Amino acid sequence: CASSQTSGGGTQYF.

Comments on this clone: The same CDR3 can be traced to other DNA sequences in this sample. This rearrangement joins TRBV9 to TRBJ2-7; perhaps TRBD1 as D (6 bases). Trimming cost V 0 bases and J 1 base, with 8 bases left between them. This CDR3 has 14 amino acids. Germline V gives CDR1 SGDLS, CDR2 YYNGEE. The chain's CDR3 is CASSVEQGSYEQYF. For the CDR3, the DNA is TGTGCCAGCAGCGTAGAACAGGGATCCTACGAGCAGTACTTC.

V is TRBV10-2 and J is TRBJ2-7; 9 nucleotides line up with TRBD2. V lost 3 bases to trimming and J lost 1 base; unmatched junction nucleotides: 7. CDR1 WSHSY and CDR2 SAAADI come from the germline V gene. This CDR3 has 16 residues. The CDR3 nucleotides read TGCGCCAGCAGTGACTCCGGACTAGCGAGGTCCTACGAGCAGTACTTC. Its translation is CASSDSGLARSYEQYF.

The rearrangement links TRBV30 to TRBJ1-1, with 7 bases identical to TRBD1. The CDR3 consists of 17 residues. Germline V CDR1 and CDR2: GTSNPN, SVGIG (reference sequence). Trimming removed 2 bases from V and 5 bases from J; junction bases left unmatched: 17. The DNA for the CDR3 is TGTGCCTGGAGTTTCCCTCTCGAGGGCAGGGGGAGGACTGAAGCTTTCTTT. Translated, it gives CAWSFPLEGRGRTEAFF.

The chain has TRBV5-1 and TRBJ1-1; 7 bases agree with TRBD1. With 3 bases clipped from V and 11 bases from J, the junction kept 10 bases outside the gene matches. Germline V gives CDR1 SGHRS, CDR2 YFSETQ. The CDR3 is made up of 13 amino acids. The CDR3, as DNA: TGCGCCAGCAGCTCAAGTGGACAGGACGCCGCTTTCTTT. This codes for CASSSSGQDAAFF.

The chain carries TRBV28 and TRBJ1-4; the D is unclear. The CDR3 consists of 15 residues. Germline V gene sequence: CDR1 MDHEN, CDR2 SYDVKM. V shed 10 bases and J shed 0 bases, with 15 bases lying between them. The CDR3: CAIAPPGATNEKLFF. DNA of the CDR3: TGTGCCATCGCTCCTCCAGGTGCAACTAATGAAAAACTGTTTTTT.

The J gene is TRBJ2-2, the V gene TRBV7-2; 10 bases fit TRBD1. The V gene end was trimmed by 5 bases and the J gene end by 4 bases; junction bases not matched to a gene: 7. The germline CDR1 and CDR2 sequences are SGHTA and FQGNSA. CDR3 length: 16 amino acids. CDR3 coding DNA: TGTGCCAGCAGCAACCGACAGGGGGCAGTCACCGGGGAGCTGTTTTTT. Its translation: CASSNRQGAVTGELFF.